The TCR beta chain described here comes from a study of CXCR3-negative and CXCR3-positive naive CD8 T cells (dated by TCRdb to about 2019). The study in broad terms: In total, about 140 million TRB reads were obtained, or roughly 1.5 +/- 0.3 million reads per library. For the TRBV-TRBJ cluster analysis, the naive subsets came from a handful of donors, while the memory cells came from 3 donors. Diversity and physicochemical repertoire analyses covered over 10 donors pooled from two independent experiments. Points the paper makes about the study in general: TRB CDR3s from CXCR3-positive naive cells showed higher hydrophobicity (lower Kidera factor 4), lower energy, and higher strength and volume indices than CXCR3-negative naive cells. Because surface CD5, which is linked to self-reactivity in mice, was comparable between the naive subsets, TCR interaction strength was also inferred from the physicochemical properties of TRB CDR3s. TRBV-TRBJ usage was similar between naive CXCR3-negative and CXCR3-positive cells from the same donor, while memory cells showed distinct patterns. Both naive subsets had comparably high repertoire diversity, while memory CD8+ T cells had much lower repertoire diversity. Because CXCR3 expression was partially decreased after cryopreservation, freshly isolated PBMCs were used for most assays.

Each CD8+ T cell subset was flow-sorted in triplicate, and 300,000 or so cells per subset were placed directly into RLT lysis buffer. To exclude memory contaminants, naive CD8+ T cells were stringently defined as CD45RO-CCR7+CD27+CD95-. Standard density gradient centrifugation was used to isolate peripheral blood mononuclear cells from buffy coats. Naive CXCR3-negative and CXCR3-positive CD8+ T cells were flow-sorted on a FACSAria III. An RNeasy Mini Kit was used to extract total RNA from the sorted cells. As regards this clonotype: Its binding antigen is unknown.

These reads were obtained on a NextSeq 550. The Human TCR Profiling Kit (MiLaboratory) was used to make UMI-labeled 5' RACE TRB cDNA libraries. cDNA synthesis used the entire amount of extracted RNA, and PCR amplification then used the entire amount of cDNA produced. Libraries were prepared in parallel with an identical number of PCR cycles. Per the original workflow: About 54,000 +/- 9,700 unique UMI-labeled TRB cDNA molecules per library were extracted with MIGEC and MiXCR, with at least two reads per UMI required. An average of around 40,000 +/- 10,000 functional in-frame TRB CDR3 nucleotide clonotypes without stop codons was found per library. After each sample was downsampled to 5000 UMI-labeled TRB molecules, VDJtools was used to calculate diversity metrics such as normalized Shannon-Wiener and Chao1. Clonotype-size-weighted physicochemical properties of the central five CDR3 residues (interaction energy, strength, volume and Kidera factor 4) were computed in VDJtools. Each entry corresponds to one CDR3 protein sequence from reads that TCRdb reprocessed, and DNA is not given. TCRdb, not the authors, supplied the V and J calls. The table kept for this sample lists approximately 130,000 distinct CDR3 sequences. The ten largest clones take up over 0.35% of the sample.

The CDR3, cysteine through phenylalanine, is 15 amino acids long. The entry carries no DNA sequence. From the germline V gene, CDR1 is SGHNT and CDR2 is YENEEA. The rearranged chain carries TRBV11-3 and TRBJ2-1; there is no DNA to check the TCRdb D call of TRBD2. Sequencing input: naive CXCR3+ CD8+ T cells from blood. The cell subset or site label of this sample denotes: CD45RO-CCR7+CD27+CD95- naive CD8+ T cells expressing CXCR3 (TNR3+). This sequence originates from a human donor in good health. Some clones in this sample may be carry-over from other donors' samples. The CDR3 protein is CASSSLAGGLDEQFF. When the CDR3 is completed using the reference TRBV11-3 and TRBJ2-1 genes on either side, the full variable domain is EAGVVQSPRYKIIEKKQPVAFWCNPISGHNTLYWYLQNLGQGPELLIRYENEEAVDDSQLPKDRFSAERLKGVDSTLKIQPAELGDSAVYLCASSSLAGGLDEQFFGPGTRLTVL.